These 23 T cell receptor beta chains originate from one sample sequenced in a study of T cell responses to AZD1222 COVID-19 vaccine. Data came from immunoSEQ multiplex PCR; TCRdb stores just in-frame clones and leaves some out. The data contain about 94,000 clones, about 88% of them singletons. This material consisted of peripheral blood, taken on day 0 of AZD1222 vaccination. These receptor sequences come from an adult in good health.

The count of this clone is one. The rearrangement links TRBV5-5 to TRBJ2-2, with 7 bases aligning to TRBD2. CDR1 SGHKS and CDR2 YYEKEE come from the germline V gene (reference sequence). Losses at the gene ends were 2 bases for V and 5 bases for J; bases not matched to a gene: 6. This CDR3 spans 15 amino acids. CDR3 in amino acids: CASSFVQGGTGELFF. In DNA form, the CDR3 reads TGTGCCAGCAGCTTCGTCCAGGGAGGGACCGGGGAGCTGTTTTTT.

The CDR3 is CASSYSKGAKQYF. The DNA of the CDR3 is TGTGCCAGCAGTTACTCGAAGGGGGCCAAGCAGTACTTC. The rearrangement links TRBV6-5 to TRBJ2-7; TRBD1 matches at 7 bases. The CDR3 sequence is 13 residues long. Per germline, CDR1 MNHEY and CDR2 SVGAGI. The V segment lost 0 bases and the J segment 8 bases; nucleotides outside the gene matches: 4.

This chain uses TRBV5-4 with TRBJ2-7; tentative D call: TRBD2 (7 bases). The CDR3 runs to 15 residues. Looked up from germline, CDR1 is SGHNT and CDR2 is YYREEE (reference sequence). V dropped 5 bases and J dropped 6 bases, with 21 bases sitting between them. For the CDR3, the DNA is TGTGCCAGCAGGCCAGGGAGGGGGGCGGTTTTCGAGCAGTACTTC. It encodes CASRPGRGAVFEQYF.

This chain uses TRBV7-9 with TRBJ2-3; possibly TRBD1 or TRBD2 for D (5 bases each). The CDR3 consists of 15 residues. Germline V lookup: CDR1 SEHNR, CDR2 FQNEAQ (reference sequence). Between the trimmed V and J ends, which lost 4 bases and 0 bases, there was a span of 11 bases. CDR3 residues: CASSSLWDSTDTQYF. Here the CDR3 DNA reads TGTGCCAGCAGCTCCCTATGGGACAGCACAGATACGCAGTATTTT.

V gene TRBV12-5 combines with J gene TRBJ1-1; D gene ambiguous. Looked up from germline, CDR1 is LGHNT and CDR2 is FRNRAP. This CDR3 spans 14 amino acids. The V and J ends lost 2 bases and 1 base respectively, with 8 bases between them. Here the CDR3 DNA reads TGTGCTAGTGGTTTGAGTACAGCGAACACTGAAGCTTTCTTT. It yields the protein CASGLSTANTEAFF.

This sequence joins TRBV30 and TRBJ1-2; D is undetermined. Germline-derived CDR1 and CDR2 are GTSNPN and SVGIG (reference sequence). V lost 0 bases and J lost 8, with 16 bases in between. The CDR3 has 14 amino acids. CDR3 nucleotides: TGTGCCTGGAGTGTTAGGAGAGGAGGTGGGGGCTACACCTTC. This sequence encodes CAWSVRRGGGGYTF.

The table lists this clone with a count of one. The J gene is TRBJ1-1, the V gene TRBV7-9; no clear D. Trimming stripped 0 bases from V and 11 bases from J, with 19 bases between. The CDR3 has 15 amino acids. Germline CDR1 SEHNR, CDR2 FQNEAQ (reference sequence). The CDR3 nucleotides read TGTGCCAGCAGCTTAGCCCCCGGACGTAGCCTTAGCGCTTTCTTT. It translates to CASSLAPGRSLSAFF.

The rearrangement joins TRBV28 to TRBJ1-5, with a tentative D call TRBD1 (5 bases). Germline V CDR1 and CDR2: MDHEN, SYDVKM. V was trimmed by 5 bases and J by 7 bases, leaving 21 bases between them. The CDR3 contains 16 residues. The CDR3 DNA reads TGTGCCAGCAGTCCACCAACTGGGGGGTCAGACCAGCCCCAGCATTTT. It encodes CASSPPTGGSDQPQHF.

The CDR3 bases are TGTGCCAGCAGTTACGTCGGCGGCCGCTACGAGCAGTACTTC. Amino acid sequence: CASSYVGGRYEQYF. The chain employs TRBV6-2 or TRBV6-3 and TRBJ2-7, with D unresolved. This CDR3 contains 14 residues. Trimming took off 2 bases at V and 3 bases at J, with 11 bases between the two ends. CDR1 and CDR2 from the germline V gene are MNHEY and SVGEGT.

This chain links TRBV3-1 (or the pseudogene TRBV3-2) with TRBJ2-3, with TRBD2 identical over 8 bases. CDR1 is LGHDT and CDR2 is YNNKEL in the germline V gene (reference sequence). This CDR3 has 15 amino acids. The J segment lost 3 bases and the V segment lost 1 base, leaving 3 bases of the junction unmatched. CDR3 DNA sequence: TGTGCCAGCAGCCAAGCGGGGACTAGGACAGATACGCAGTATTTT. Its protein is CASSQAGTRTDTQYF.

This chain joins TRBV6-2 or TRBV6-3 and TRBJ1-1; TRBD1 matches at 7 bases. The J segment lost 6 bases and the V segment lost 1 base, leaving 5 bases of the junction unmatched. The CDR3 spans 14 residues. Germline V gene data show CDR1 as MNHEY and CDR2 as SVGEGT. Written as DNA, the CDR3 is TGTGCCAGCAGTTACTGGGACAGCAACTCTGAAGCTTTCTTT. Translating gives CASSYWDSNSEAFF.

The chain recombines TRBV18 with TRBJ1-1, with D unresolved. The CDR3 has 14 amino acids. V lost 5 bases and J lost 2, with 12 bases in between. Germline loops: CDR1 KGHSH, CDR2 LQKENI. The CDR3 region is CASSFRAANTEAFF. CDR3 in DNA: TGTGCCAGCTCATTCCGGGCAGCCAACACTGAAGCTTTCTTT.

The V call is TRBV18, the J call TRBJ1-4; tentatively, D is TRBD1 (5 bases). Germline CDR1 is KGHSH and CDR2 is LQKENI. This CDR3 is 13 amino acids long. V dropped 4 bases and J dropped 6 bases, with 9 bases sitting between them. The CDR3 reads CASSRGTDEKLFF. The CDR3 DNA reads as TGTGCCAGCTCACGTGGGACCGATGAAAAACTGTTTTTT.

CDR3 amino acids: CASSSSRDSYGYTF. Written as DNA, the CDR3 is TGTGCCAGCAGCTCATCCCGGGACAGCTATGGCTACACCTTC. The chain couples TRBV11-1 to TRBJ1-2; 7 nucleotides agree with TRBD1. CDR1 and CDR2 from the germline V gene are SGHAT and FQDESV (reference sequence). J gave up 4 bases and V 4 bases, and 6 bases lay outside the gene matches. There are 14 residues in the CDR3. The complete variable domain, with remaining parts taken from reference TRBV11-1 and TRBJ1-2, reads EAEVAQSPRYKITEKSQAVAFWCDPISGHATLYWYRQILGQGPELLVQFQDESVVDDSQLPKDRFSAERLKGVDSTLKIQPAELGDSAMYLCASSSSRDSYGYTFGSGTRLTVV.

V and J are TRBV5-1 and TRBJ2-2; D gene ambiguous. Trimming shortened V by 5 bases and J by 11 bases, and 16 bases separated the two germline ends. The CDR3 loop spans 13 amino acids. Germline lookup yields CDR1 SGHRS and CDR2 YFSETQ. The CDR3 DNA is TGCGCCAGCAGAAGTCCGGGCAGAGGCGAGCTGTTTTTT. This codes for CASRSPGRGELFF.

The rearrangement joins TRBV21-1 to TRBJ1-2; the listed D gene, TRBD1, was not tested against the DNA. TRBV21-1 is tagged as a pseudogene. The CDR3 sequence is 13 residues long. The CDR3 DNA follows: TGTGCCAGCAGCAATCCAATTGACTATGGCTACACCTTC. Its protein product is CASSNPIDYGYTF.

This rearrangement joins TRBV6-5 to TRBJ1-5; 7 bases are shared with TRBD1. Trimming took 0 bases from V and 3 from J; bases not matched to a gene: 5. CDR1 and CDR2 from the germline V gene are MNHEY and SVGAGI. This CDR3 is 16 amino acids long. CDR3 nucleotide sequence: TGTGCCAGCAGTTACTCTCGGGACAGTTCCAATCAGCCCCAGCATTTT. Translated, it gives CASSYSRDSSNQPQHF.

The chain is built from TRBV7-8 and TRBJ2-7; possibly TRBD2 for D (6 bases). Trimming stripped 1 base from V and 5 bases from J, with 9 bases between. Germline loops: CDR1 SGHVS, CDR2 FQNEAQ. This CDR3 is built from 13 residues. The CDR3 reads CASSLGGVDEQYF. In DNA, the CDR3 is TGTGCCAGCAGCTTAGGGGGGGTGGACGAGCAGTACTTC.

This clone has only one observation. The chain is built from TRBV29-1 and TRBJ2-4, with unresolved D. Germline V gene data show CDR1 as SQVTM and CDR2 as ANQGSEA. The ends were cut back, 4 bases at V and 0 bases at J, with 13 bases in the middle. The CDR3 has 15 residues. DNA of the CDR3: TGCAGCGTTGGGACCTCCTATTCAGCCAAAAACATTCAGTACTTC. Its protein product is CSVGTSYSAKNIQYF.

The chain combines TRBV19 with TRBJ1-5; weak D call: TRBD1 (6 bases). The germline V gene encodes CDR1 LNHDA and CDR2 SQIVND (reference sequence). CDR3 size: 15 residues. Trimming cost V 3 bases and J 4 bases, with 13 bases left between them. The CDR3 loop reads CASSMNLRGNQPQHF. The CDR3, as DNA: TGTGCCAGTAGTATGAACCTCAGGGGTAATCAGCCCCAGCATTTT.

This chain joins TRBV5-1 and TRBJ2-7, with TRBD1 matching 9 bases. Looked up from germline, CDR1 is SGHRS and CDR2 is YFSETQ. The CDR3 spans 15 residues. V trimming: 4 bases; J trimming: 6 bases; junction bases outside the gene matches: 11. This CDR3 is CASSAKGQGSGEQYF. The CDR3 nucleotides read TGCGCCAGCAGCGCTAAAGGACAGGGGAGTGGCGAGCAGTACTTC.

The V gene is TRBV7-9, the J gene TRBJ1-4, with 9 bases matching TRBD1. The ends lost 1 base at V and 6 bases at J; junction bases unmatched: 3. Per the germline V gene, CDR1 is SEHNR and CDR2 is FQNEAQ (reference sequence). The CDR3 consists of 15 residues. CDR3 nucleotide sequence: TGTGCCAGCAGCTTAGGGACAGGGGAGGATGAAAAACTGTTTTTT. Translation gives CASSLGTGEDEKLFF.

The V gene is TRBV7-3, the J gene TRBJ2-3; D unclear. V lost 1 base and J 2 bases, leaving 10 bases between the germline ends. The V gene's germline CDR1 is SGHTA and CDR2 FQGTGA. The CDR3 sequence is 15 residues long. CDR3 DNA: TGTGCCAGCAGCTTAAATCCTACCTACACAGATACGCAGTATTTT. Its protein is CASSLNPTYTDTQYF. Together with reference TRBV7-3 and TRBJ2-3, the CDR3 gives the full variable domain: GAGVSQTPSNKVTEKGKYVELRCDPISGHTALYWYRQSLGQGPEFLIYFQGTGAADDSGLPNDRFFAVRPEGSVSTLKIQRTERGDSAVYLCASSLNPTYTDTQYFGPGTRLTVL.